The 16 T cell receptor beta chains below were found in one sample sequenced in a study of shared clonotypes between healthy human individuals. This table comes from immunoSEQ multiplex PCR, and its TCRdb copy is limited to in-frame clones, with some not included. The data show 2 million to 2.5 million clones, approximately 95% seen once. Sequenced sample: naive CD4+ T cells from PBMCs. Subset specified: CD45RA+ positively selected. All receptors come from a young man in good health. Some clones in this sample may be carry-over from other donors' samples.

The rearrangement joins TRBV5-8 to TRBJ2-2; the match to TRBD2 covers 13 bases. Germline V gene lookup returns CDR1 SGHTS and CDR2 YDEGEE. The junction had 6 bases not matched to a gene; V was cut back by 4 bases and J by 6 bases. This CDR3 spans 16 amino acids. CDR3 in amino acids: CASSAGLAGDAGELFF. The CDR3, as DNA: TGTGCCAGCAGCGCCGGACTAGCGGGAGACGCCGGGGAGCTGTTTTTT.

The genes are TRBV5-4 and TRBJ2-5; possibly TRBD1 for D (6 bases). The CDR3 has 14 amino acids. CDR1 and CDR2 from the germline V gene are SGHNT and YYREEE (reference sequence). V dropped 4 bases and J dropped 5 bases, with 15 bases sitting between them. The CDR3, as DNA: TGTGCCAGCAGCACCACAGGGTTCGAGGAGACCCAGTACTTC. Protein product: CASSTTGFEETQYF.

The gene calls are TRBV29-1 and TRBJ2-3; D tentatively reads TRBD1 or TRBD2 (5 bases each). The V end was cut by 7 bases, the J end by 1 base, with 6 bases between. Germline V gives CDR1 SQVTM, CDR2 ANQGSEA. The CDR3 contains 11 residues. CDR3: CSAGRTDTQYF. Written as DNA, the CDR3 is TGCAGCGCGGGGCGCACAGATACGCAGTATTTT.

The V gene is TRBV18, the J gene TRBJ1-1, with 7 bases aligning to TRBD1. Trimming took 3 bases from V and 7 from J; bases not matched to a gene: 11. Germline V lookup: CDR1 KGHSH, CDR2 LQKENI. The CDR3 covers 15 residues. The CDR3 spells CASSPEAGTVGEAFF. The CDR3 nucleotides read TGTGCCAGCTCACCTGAAGCCGGGACAGTGGGTGAAGCTTTCTTT. The whole variable domain, remainder taken from reference TRBV18 and TRBJ1-1, is NAGVMQNPRHLVRRRGQEARLRCSPMKGHSHVYWYRQLPEEGLKFMVYLQKENIIDESGMPKERFSAEFPKEGPSILRIQQVVRGDSAAYFCASSPEAGTVGEAFFGQGTRLTVV.

The genes are TRBV9 and TRBJ2-3; 7 positions match TRBD1. Trimming took 3 bases from V and 10 from J; bases not matched to a gene: 11. This CDR3 has 14 amino acids. Germline CDR1 reads SGDLS; CDR2 reads YYNGEE. The CDR3 nucleotides read TGTGCCAGCAGCGGGCCGTCTACAGGGGTACCGCAGTATTTT. It yields the protein CASSGPSTGVPQYF.

This chain connects TRBV6-5 to TRBJ2-7; 8 nucleotides match TRBD2. The J segment lost 4 bases and the V segment lost 5 bases, leaving 7 bases of the junction unmatched. The CDR3 totals 14 residues. The germline gives CDR1 MNHEY, CDR2 SVGAGI. The chain's CDR3 is CASSAGTRGYEQYF. The CDR3 nucleotides read TGTGCCAGCAGTGCAGGGACTAGGGGGTACGAGCAGTACTTC.

Details on this clone: Other DNA sequences in this sample translate to the same CDR3. This chain connects TRBV4-2 to TRBJ2-1, with TRBD2 matching over 11 bases. This CDR3 is built from 16 residues. Losses at the gene ends were 0 bases for V and 4 bases for J; bases not matched to a gene: 2. Germline CDR1 reads LGHNA; CDR2 reads YNFKEQ. The chain's CDR3 is CASSQETSGAYNEQFF. The CDR3 DNA sequence: TGTGCCAGCAGCCAAGAGACTAGCGGGGCGTACAATGAGCAGTTCTTC.

This chain links TRBV4-2 with TRBJ1-6, with D tentatively TRBD1 (5 bases). This CDR3 is built from 17 residues. The germline gives CDR1 LGHNA, CDR2 YNFKEQ. The germline V and J ends were trimmed by 3 bases and 6 bases, with 18 bases remaining between them. In nucleotides, the CDR3 is TGTGCCAGCAGCCAGCGACTCTTGCAGGGTGCTAATTCACCCCTCCACTTT. Its protein product is CASSQRLLQGANSPLHF.

For this clone: Additional DNA sequences in this sample encode the identical CDR3. This chain joins TRBV30 and TRBJ2-3, with D possibly being TRBD2 (5 bases). Germline V gene sequence: CDR1 GTSNPN, CDR2 SVGIG (reference sequence). V lost 0 bases and J lost 4, with 8 bases in between. The CDR3 is 13 residues long. The CDR3: CAWSVGVADTQYF. CDR3 sequence (DNA): TGTGCCTGGAGTGTCGGGGTGGCAGATACGCAGTATTTT. Using reference TRBV30 and TRBJ2-3 for the parts outside the CDR3, the full variable domain is SQTIHQWPATLVQPVGSPLSLECTVEGTSNPNLYWYRQAAGRGLQLLFYSVGIGQISSEVPQNLSASRPQDRQFILSSKKLLLSDSGFYLCAWSVGVADTQYFGPGTRLTVL.

This chain links TRBV11-3 with TRBJ2-3, with a tentative D call TRBD1 (6 bases). Trimming stripped 5 bases from V and 0 bases from J, with 15 bases between. CDR3 size: 16 residues. Germline V gene sequence: CDR1 SGHNT, CDR2 YENEEA. The CDR3 region has the DNA TGTGCCAGCAGCCTCCAGACAGGTTCTAGCACAGATACGCAGTATTTT. The encoded protein is CASSLQTGSSTDTQYF.

Of note for this clone: This same CDR3 is encoded by further DNA sequences in the sample. This chain connects TRBV9 to TRBJ2-1, with 13 positions matching TRBD2. The length of the CDR3 is 17 residues. Germline CDR1 SGDLS, CDR2 YYNGEE. Germline trimming cut 4 bases from V and 0 bases from J; bases unmatched to any gene: 4. CDR3 protein: CASSPGLAGSSYNEQFF. Written as DNA, the CDR3 is TGTGCCAGCAGCCCGGGACTAGCGGGGAGCTCCTACAATGAGCAGTTCTTC.

The chain employs TRBV11-2 and TRBJ2-1; D unresolved. Per germline, CDR1 SGHAT and CDR2 FQNNGV. The ends were cut back, 6 bases at V and 7 bases at J, with 13 bases in the middle. This CDR3 spans 13 amino acids. The CDR3 DNA reads TGTGCCAGCAGTCTACTGCTAGAGAATGAGCAGTTCTTC. Encoded protein: CASSLLLENEQFF.

About this clone: This sample also contains other DNA sequences that code for the same CDR3. V is TRBV29-1 and J is TRBJ2-7; the match to TRBD1 covers 7 bases. Unmatched junction bases numbered 4, after V lost 4 bases and J lost 4 bases. The CDR3 is made up of 12 amino acids. Per germline, CDR1 SQVTM and CDR2 ANQGSEA. CDR3 in amino acids: CSVAGGPYEQYF. CDR3 sequence (DNA): TGCAGCGTTGCAGGGGGTCCGTACGAGCAGTACTTC.

V usage is TRBV6-5 and J usage is TRBJ2-6; the D is unclear. Between the trimmed V and J ends, which lost 7 bases and 0 bases, there was a span of 10 bases. The CDR3 is 15 residues long. Germline V lookup: CDR1 MNHEY, CDR2 SVGAGI. The CDR3 reads CASTSARSGANVLTF. The CDR3 nucleotides read TGTGCCAGCACCTCCGCTCGCTCTGGGGCCAACGTCCTGACTTTC.

On this clone: This sample includes further DNA sequences coding for the same CDR3. The chain is built from TRBV7-2 and TRBJ1-1; a possible D gene is TRBD1 (5 bases). CDR3 length: 14 residues. With 5 bases removed from V and 2 bases from J, the gap between germline ends came to 12 bases. From germline, CDR1 is SGHTA and CDR2 FQGNSA. The CDR3 spells CASSPGTVNTEAFF. CDR3 DNA: TGTGCCAGCAGCCCCGGGACGGTCAACACTGAAGCTTTCTTT.

This clone was counted once. The CDR3 reads CASKGVVNTEAFF. The CDR3 DNA is TGTGCCAGCAAGGGGGTCGTGAACACTGAAGCTTTCTTT. The rearrangement joins TRBV2 to TRBJ1-1; D possibly corresponds to TRBD1 (6 bases). Trimming shortened V by 7 bases and J by 0 bases, and 9 bases separated the two germline ends. Germline loops: CDR1 SNHLY, CDR2 FYNNEI. This CDR3 is built from 13 residues.